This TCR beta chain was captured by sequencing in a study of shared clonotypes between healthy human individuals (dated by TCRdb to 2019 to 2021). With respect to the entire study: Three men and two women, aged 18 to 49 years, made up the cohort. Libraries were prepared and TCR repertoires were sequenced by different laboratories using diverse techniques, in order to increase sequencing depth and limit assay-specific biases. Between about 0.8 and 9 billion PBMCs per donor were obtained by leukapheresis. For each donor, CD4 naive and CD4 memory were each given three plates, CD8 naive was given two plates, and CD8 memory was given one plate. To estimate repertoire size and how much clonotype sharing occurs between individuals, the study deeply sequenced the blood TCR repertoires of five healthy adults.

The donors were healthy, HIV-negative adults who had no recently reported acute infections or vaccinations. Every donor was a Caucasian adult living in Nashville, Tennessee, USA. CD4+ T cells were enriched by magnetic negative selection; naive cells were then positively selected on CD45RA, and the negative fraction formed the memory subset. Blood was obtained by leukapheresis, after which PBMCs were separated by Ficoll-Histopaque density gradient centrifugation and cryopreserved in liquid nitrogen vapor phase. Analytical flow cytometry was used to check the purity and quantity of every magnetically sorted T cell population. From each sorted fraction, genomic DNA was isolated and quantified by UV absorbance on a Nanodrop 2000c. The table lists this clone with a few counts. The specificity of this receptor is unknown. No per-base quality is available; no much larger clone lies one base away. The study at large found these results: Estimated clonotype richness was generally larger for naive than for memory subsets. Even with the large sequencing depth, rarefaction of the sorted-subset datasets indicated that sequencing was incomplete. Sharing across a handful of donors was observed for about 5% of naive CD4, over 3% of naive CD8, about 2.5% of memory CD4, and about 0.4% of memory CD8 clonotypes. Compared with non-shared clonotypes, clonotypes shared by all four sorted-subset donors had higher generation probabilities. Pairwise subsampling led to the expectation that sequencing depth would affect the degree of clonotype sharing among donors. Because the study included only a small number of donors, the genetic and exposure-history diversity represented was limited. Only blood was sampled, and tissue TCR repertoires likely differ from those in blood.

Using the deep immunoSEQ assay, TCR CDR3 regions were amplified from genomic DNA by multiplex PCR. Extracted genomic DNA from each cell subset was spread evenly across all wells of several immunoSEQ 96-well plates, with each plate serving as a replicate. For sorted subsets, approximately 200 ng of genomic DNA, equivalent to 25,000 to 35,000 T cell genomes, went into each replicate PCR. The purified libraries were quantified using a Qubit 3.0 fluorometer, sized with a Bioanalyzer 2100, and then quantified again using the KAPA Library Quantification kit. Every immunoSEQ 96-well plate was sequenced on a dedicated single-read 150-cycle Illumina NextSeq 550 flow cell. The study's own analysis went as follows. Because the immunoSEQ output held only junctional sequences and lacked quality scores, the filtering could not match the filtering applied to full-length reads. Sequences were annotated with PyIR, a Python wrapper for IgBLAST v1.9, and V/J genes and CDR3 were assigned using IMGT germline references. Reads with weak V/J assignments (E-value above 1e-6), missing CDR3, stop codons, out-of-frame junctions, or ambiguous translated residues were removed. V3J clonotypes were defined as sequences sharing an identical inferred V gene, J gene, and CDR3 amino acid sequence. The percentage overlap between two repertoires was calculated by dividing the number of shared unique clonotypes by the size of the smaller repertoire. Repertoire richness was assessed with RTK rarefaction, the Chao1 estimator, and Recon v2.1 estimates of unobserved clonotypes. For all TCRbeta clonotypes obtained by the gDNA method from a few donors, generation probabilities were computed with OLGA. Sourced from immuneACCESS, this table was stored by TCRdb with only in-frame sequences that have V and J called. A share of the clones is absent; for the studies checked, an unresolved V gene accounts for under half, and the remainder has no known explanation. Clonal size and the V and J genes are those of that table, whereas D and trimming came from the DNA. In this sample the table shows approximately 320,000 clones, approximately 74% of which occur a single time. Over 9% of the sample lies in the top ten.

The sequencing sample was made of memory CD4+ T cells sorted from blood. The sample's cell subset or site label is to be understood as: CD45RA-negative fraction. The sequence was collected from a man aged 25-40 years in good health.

The CDR3 protein sequence reads: CASKRKSPGDSYEQYF. In nucleotide form, the sequence is TGTGCCAGTAAACGAAAATCCCCGGGAGATTCGTACGAGCAGTACTTC. Rearrangement joined TRBV5-4 to TRBJ2-7; D gene: possibly TRBD2, on 6 matching bases. As encoded in the germline V gene (reference sequence), CDR1 is SGHNT while CDR2 is YYREEE. V is reduced by 8 bases and J by 4 bases, leaving a spacing of 25 bases between them. Its CDR3 holds 16 amino acids, cysteine through phenylalanine. The read is trimmed to its CDR3 DNA, 48 bases read in frame from base 1.